This TCR beta chain stems from a study of blood T cell repertoires in COVID-19 (dated by TCRdb to 2020 to 2021). Notes on the research overall: The collaborator samples originated in the United States, Italy and Spain and spanned the acute and convalescent phases of COVID-19. The dataset comprised deeply sampled blood TCRbeta repertoires from subjects exposed to, actively infected with, or recovered from COVID-19. The prospective study material was composed of cDNA or gDNA derived from T cells, B-cell-depleted T cells, or PBMCs. The samples were drawn from the first 160 participants of the ongoing ImmuneRACE study and from over a thousand subjects provided by 6 global collaborators. HLA class I and class II types, where available, came from metadata supplied by the sample provider rather than from assay-based typing. A freely available public database, intended as a resource for researchers studying the immune response to SARS-CoV-2, is where the repertoires were released. Nearly every sample came with metadata listing a de-identified subject ID, COVID-19 status, age in years and sex. Summary of the overall study and its limitations: Clinical and demographic metadata were provided uncurated, with the amount varying by source and participant.

Whole blood was collected in K2EDTA tubes by collaborating institutions according to the institutions' own protocols. Collaborator samples were shipped for TCRbeta analysis as frozen whole blood, isolated PBMCs, or DNA extracted from either sample type. Looking up the germline V gene yields CDR1 SGHVS and CDR2 FQNEAQ. Unmatched junction bases come to 22, with V trimmed by 4 bases and J by 7 bases. The CDR3 runs 19 amino acids, cysteine and phenylalanine included. Only the CDR3 region is kept as DNA, spanning 57 bases read in frame from base 1. As for this clone: Its recognized antigen is unknown. The input lacks base qualities; no much larger clone sits a single base away.

TCRbeta CDR3 regions were amplified from genomic DNA by means of the immunoSEQ Assay, a bias-controlled multiplex PCR. In the authors' own workflow: The number of nucleated cells in each sample was estimated by amplification of reference gene primers within the assay. Sequence reads were collapsed and filtered to measure the absolute abundance of every unique TCRbeta CDR3 rearrangement. For each sample, productive Simpson clonality was calculated by taking the square root of Simpson's diversity index across productive rearrangements. Not all clones reach the TCRdb copy of this immuneACCESS table, which keeps in-frame sequences only. Checked studies attribute under half of the gap to unresolved V genes and leave the rest unexplained. The V and J calls and the clone size are those of that table, but D and trimming were determined from the DNA. The sample table records about 310,000 clones; more than 75% of these occur just once. The ten largest clones add up to 1% of the sample.

The rearranged chain carries TRBV7-8 and TRBJ1-5; 7 middle bases align to TRBD1. Sequencing was done on a sample of peripheral blood. The TCR originated in a man in his fifties or sixties with active or convalescent COVID-19. Here is the DNA: TGTGCCAGCAGCTCCCTCCAGTGGGGGTCAGGGGGATCGTGGCAGCCCCAGCATTTT. Its protein is CASSSLQWGSGGSWQPQHF.